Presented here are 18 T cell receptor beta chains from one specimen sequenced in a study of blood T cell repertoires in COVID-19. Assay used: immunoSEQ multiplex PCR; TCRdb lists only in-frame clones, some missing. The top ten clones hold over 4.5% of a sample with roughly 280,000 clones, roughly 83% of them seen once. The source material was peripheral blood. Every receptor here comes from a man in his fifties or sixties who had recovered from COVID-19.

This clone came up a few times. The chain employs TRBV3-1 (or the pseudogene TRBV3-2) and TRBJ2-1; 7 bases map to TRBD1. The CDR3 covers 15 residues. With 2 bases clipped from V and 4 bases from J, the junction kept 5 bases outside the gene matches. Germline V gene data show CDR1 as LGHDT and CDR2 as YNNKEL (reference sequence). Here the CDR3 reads CASSQRQGVYNEQFF. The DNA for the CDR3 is TGTGCCAGCAGCCAACGGCAGGGGGTTTACAATGAGCAGTTCTTC.

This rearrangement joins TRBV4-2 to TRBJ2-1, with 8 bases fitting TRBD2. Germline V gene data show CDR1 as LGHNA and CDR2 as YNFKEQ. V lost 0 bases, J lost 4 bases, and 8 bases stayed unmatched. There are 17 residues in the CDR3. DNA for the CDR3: TGTGCCAGCAGCCAAGATATGGCGGGGGGCAATTACAATGAGCAGTTCTTC. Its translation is CASSQDMAGGNYNEQFF.

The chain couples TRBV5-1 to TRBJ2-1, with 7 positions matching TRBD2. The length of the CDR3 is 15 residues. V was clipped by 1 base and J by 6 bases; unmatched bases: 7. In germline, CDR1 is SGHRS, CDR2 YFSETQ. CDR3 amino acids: CASSLLGLGANEQFF. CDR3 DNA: TGCGCCAGCAGCTTGCTCGGACTAGGGGCCAATGAGCAGTTCTTC.

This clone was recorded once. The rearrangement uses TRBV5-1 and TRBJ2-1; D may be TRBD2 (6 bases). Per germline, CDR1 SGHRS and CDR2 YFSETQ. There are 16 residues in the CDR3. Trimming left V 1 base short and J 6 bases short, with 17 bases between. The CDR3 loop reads CASSLFGTPASNEQFF. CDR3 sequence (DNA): TGCGCCAGCAGCTTGTTCGGGACTCCGGCGTCCAATGAGCAGTTCTTC.

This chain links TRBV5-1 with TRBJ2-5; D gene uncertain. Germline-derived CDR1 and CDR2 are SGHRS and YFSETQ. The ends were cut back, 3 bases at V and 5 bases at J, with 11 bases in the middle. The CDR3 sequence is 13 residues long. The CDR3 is CASSSGRWETQYF. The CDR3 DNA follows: TGCGCCAGCAGCTCTGGCAGGTGGGAGACCCAGTACTTC.

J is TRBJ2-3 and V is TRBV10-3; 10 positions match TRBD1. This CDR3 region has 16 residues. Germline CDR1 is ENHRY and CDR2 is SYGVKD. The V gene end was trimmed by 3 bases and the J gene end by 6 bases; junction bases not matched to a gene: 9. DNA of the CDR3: TGTGCCATCAGTGACTCGGGACAGGGGTCCGGCGATACGCAGTATTTT. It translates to CAISDSGQGSGDTQYF.

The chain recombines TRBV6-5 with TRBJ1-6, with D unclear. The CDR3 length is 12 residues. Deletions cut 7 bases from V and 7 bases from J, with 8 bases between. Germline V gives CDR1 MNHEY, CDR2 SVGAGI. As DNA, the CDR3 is TGTGCCAGCACGGCGGGGAATTCACCCCTCCACTTT. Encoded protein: CASTAGNSPLHF.

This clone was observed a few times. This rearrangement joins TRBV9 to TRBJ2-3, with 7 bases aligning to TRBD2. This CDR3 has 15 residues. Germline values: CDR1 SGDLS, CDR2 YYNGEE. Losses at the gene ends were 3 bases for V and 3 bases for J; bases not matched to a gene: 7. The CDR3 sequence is CASSASGAWTDTQYF. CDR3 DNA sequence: TGTGCCAGCAGCGCGAGCGGGGCGTGGACAGATACGCAGTATTTT.

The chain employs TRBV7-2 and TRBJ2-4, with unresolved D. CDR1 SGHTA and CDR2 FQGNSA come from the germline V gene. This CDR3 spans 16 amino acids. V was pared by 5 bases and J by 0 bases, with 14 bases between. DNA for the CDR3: TGTGCCAGCAGCCCAACACAGTTTCTAGCCAAAAACATTCAGTACTTC. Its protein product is CASSPTQFLAKNIQYF.

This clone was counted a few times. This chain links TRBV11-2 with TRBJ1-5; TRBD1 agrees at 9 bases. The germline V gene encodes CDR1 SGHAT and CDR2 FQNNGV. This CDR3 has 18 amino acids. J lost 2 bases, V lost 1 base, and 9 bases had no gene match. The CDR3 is CASSLGQGGQPGNQPQHF. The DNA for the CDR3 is TGTGCCAGCAGCTTAGGACAGGGGGGACAACCGGGCAATCAGCCCCAGCATTTT. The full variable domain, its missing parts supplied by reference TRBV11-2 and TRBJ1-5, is EAGVAQSPRYKIIEKRQSVAFWCNPISGHATLYWYQQILGQGPKLLIQFQNNGVVDDSQLPKDRFSAERLKGVDSTLKIQPAKLEDSAVYLCASSLGQGGQPGNQPQHFGDGTRLSIL.

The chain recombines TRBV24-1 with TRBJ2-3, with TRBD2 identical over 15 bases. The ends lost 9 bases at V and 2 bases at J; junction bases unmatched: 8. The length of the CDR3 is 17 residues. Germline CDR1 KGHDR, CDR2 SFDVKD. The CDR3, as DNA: TGTGCCACCGCAGAGAGGACTAGCGGGAGGGCCACAGATACGCAGTATTTT. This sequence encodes CATAERTSGRATDTQYF.

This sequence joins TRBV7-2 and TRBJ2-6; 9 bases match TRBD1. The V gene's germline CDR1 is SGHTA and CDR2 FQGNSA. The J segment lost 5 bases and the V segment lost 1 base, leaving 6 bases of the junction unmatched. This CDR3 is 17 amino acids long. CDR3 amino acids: CASSLGDRVYRANVLTF. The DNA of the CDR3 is TGTGCCAGCAGCTTAGGGGACAGGGTATATAGGGCCAACGTCCTGACTTTC.

The CDR3 nucleotides are TGCAGCGTCGCAACTAGCGGGAGGACCTACGAGCAGTACTTC. It yields the protein CSVATSGRTYEQYF. V usage is TRBV29-1 and J usage is TRBJ2-7, with 12 nucleotides matching TRBD2. The CDR3 spans 14 residues. CDR1 SQVTM and CDR2 ANQGSEA come from the germline V gene. J gave up 2 bases and V 6 bases, and 5 bases lay outside the gene matches.

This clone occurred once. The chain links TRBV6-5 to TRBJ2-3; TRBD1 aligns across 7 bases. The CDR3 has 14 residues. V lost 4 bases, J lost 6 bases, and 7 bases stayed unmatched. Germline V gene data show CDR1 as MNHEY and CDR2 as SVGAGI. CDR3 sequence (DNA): TGTGCCAGCAGTTCGCGACAGGGTGGCGATACGCAGTATTTT. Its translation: CASSSRQGGDTQYF.

In nucleotides, the CDR3 is TGCGCCAGCAGCTTCCTTAGGGAGACAGGGTTCAGCTATGGCTACACCTTC. As protein: CASSFLRETGFSYGYTF. The gene calls are TRBV5-1 and TRBJ1-2, with 7 bases identical to TRBD1. This CDR3 spans 17 amino acids. V dropped 2 bases and J dropped 4; count of bases not matched to a gene: 14. Germline V CDR1 and CDR2: SGHRS, YFSETQ.

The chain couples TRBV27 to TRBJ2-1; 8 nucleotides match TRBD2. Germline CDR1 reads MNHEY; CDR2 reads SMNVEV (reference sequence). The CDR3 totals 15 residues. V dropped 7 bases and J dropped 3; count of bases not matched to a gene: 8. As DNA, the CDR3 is TGTGCCAGCAATACAGCGGGAGCGATCTACAATGAGCAGTTCTTC. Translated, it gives CASNTAGAIYNEQFF.

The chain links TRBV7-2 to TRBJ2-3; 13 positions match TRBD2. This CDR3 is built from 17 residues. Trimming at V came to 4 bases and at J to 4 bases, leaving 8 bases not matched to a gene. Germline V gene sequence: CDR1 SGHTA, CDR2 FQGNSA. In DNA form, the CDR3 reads TGTGCCAGCAGCTCGGGACTAGCGGGACCCTCAGCAGATACGCAGTATTTT. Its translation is CASSSGLAGPSADTQYF.

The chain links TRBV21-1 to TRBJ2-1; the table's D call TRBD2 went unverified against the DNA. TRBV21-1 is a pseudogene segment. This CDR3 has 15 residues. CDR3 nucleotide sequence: TGTGCCAGCAGGAAGCCGGGACTAGTCTACAATGAGCAGTTCTTC. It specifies CASRKPGLVYNEQFF.